The entry below describes one T cell receptor beta chain. This sample was taken from a study of control samples from healthy donors and cancer patients. Germline loops: CDR1 DFQATT, CDR2 SNEGSKA (reference sequence). CDR3 length: 17 amino acids. Trimming cost V 3 bases and J 2 bases; bases outside gene matches: 11. Here immunoSEQ multiplex PCR was the method, and the copy in TCRdb shows in-frame clones only, minus some. The sample holds around 63,000 clones, around 87% seen once. This TCR came from a woman between 45 and 65 years old with head and neck cancer. This chain links TRBV20-1 with TRBJ2-3; 10 positions match TRBD2. Sample: PBMCs. In DNA form, the CDR3 reads TGCAGTGCTAGTACCAGCGGGGGGGAACTAGACACAGATACGCAGTATTTT. Translation gives CSASTSGGELDTDTQYF.